The rows below give T cell receptor beta chains drawn from one sample of a study of T cell repertoires in cytomegalovirus infection. Their antigens remain unidentified. One entry per CDR3 protein, called by TCRdb with MiXCR from the reads. The sample contains around 900,000 distinct CDR3 sequences, around 32% of which appear only once. The starting material was cultured CD8+ T cells from PBMCs, obtained from culture after CMV antigen stimulation. These receptor sequences come from a human donor in good health (CMV status not recorded). Some clones in this sample may be carry-over from other donors' samples. Each CDR3 is given with its conserved first and last residue. Fields, in order: J gene, clone size, V gene, D gene, CDR3 protein, CDR3 DNA. D genes are given only for firm matches. Size values are once, few and many counts, or a class for expanded clones, and some rows have none.

j_call: TRBJ1-2; clone_size: -; v_call: TRBV27; d_call: -; cdr3_aa: CASSHDRANGYTF; cdr3_nt: TGTGCCAGCAGCCACGATAGGGCGAATGGCTACACCTTC
j_call: TRBJ2-2; clone_size: -; v_call: TRBV12-5; d_call: -; cdr3_aa: CASGLTLHPTWSKRAGELFF; cdr3_nt: TGTGCTAGTGGTTTGACCCTCCACCCGACATGGTCCAAGAGGGCCGGGGAGCTGTTTTTT
j_call: TRBJ1-2; clone_size: once; v_call: TRBV14; d_call: -; cdr3_aa: CASSHRLANYGYTF; cdr3_nt: TGTGCCAGCAGCCACAGACTAGCTAACTATGGCTACACCTTC
j_call: TRBJ2-1; clone_size: -; v_call: TRBV4-3; d_call: -; cdr3_aa: CASSQDRLEGWNEQFF; cdr3_nt: TGCGCCAGCAGCCAAGATCGTTTGGAGGGCTGGAATGAGCAGTTCTTC
j_call: TRBJ1-4; clone_size: few; v_call: TRBV5-6; d_call: TRBD1; cdr3_aa: CASMTGGAPNEKLFF; cdr3_nt: TGTGCCAGCATGACAGGGGGCGCGCCTAATGAAAAACTGTTTTTT
j_call: TRBJ2-3; clone_size: few; v_call: TRBV10-3; d_call: -; cdr3_aa: CAISETGDTQYF; cdr3_nt: TGTGCCATCAGTGAGACGGGCGATACGCAGTATTTT
j_call: TRBJ2-7; clone_size: -; v_call: TRBV12-3/TRBV12-4; d_call: TRBD2; cdr3_aa: CASSRAGEPYEQYF; cdr3_nt: TGTGCCAGCAGCCGAGCGGGGGAGCCCTACGAGCAGTACTTC
j_call: TRBJ1-1; clone_size: -; v_call: TRBV2; d_call: -; cdr3_aa: CASLGRNTEAFF; cdr3_nt: TGTGCCAGCCTAGGTAGGAACACTGAAGCTTTCTTT
j_call: TRBJ1-6; clone_size: once; v_call: TRBV7-4; d_call: -; cdr3_aa: CASSLDISVDRSYNSPLHF; cdr3_nt: TGTGCCAGCAGCTTAGACATATCAGTGGACCGCTCCTATAATTCACCCCTCCACTTT
j_call: TRBJ2-7; clone_size: few; v_call: TRBV27; d_call: -; cdr3_aa: CASGQPDGTSYEQYF; cdr3_nt: TGTGCCAGCGGCCAACCGGACGGAACCTCCTACGAGCAGTACTTC
j_call: TRBJ1-1; clone_size: many; v_call: TRBV6-5; d_call: -; cdr3_aa: CASSTGLEAFF; cdr3_nt: TGTGCCAGCAGTACAGGGCTTGAAGCTTTCTTT
j_call: TRBJ2-7; clone_size: many; v_call: TRBV7-9; d_call: -; cdr3_aa: CASSLVGARGEQYF; cdr3_nt: TGTGCCAGCAGCTTGGTAGGGGCGAGGGGCGAGCAGTACTTC
j_call: TRBJ2-2; clone_size: -; v_call: TRBV7-8; d_call: TRBD1; cdr3_aa: CASSSRQGVNTGELFF; cdr3_nt: TGTGCCAGCAGCTCTCGACAGGGTGTTAACACCGGGGAGCTGTTTTTT
j_call: TRBJ2-7; clone_size: -; v_call: TRBV27; d_call: -; cdr3_aa: CASSLEGTGGPYEQYF; cdr3_nt: TGTGCCAGCAGTCTTGAGGGGACCGGGGGACCCTACGAGCAGTACTTC
j_call: TRBJ1-5; clone_size: -; v_call: TRBV12-3/TRBV12-4; d_call: -; cdr3_aa: CASTQGGKGNQPQHF; cdr3_nt: TGTGCCAGCACCCAGGGAGGGAAGGGCAATCAGCCCCAGCATTTT
j_call: TRBJ1-1; clone_size: -; v_call: TRBV5-5; d_call: -; cdr3_aa: CASSFDTGSTEAFF; cdr3_nt: TGTGCCAGCAGCTTCGACACAGGGTCGACTGAAGCTTTCTTT
j_call: TRBJ1-1; clone_size: -; v_call: TRBV10-3; d_call: TRBD1; cdr3_aa: CAISVWVLVSPGQGAGEAFF; cdr3_nt: TGTGCCATCAGTGTATGGGTTTTGGTCTCACCGGGACAGGGGGCTGGTGAAGCTTTCTTT
j_call: TRBJ1-1; clone_size: few; v_call: TRBV19; d_call: -; cdr3_aa: CASSKRTAREAFF; cdr3_nt: TGTGCCAGTAGTAAGCGGACGGCTAGAGAAGCTTTCTTT
j_call: TRBJ1-1; clone_size: -; v_call: TRBV19; d_call: -; cdr3_aa: CAVRANTEAFF; cdr3_nt: TGTGCCGTACGGGCTAACACTGAAGCTTTCTTT
j_call: TRBJ2-7; clone_size: -; v_call: TRBV3-1; d_call: -; cdr3_aa: CASSQAVSPAYEQYF; cdr3_nt: TGTGCCAGCAGCCAAGCAGTCAGTCCGGCCTACGAGCAGTACTTC
j_call: TRBJ2-4; clone_size: many; v_call: TRBV11-2; d_call: TRBD2; cdr3_aa: CASSPIAGGPFQYF; cdr3_nt: TGTGCCAGCAGCCCAATAGCGGGGGGGCCTTTTCAGTACTTC
j_call: TRBJ2-7; clone_size: many; v_call: TRBV7-9; d_call: TRBD1; cdr3_aa: CASSLAGSKDRGNYEQYF; cdr3_nt: TGTGCCAGCAGCTTAGCGGGGTCAAAGGACAGGGGGAACTACGAGCAGTACTTC
j_call: TRBJ2-5; clone_size: many; v_call: TRBV7-2; d_call: TRBD2; cdr3_aa: CASSSHGLAKVDETQYF; cdr3_nt: TGTGCCAGCAGCTCTCACGGACTAGCGAAGGTCGATGAGACCCAGTACTTC
j_call: TRBJ2-1; clone_size: -; v_call: TRBV7-4; d_call: -; cdr3_aa: CASSFGQSRSNEQFF; cdr3_nt: TGTGCCAGCAGCTTCGGACAGAGTCGTTCCAATGAGCAGTTCTTC
j_call: TRBJ2-2; clone_size: few; v_call: TRBV6-6; d_call: -; cdr3_aa: CASSYGQQASTGELFF; cdr3_nt: TGTGCCAGCAGTTACGGGCAACAGGCTTCCACCGGGGAGCTGTTTTTT
j_call: TRBJ2-3; clone_size: -; v_call: TRBV28; d_call: -; cdr3_aa: CASSLTIIGATSTDTQYF; cdr3_nt: TGTGCCAGCAGTTTAACTATCATCGGGGCGACTAGCACAGATACGCAGTATTTT
j_call: TRBJ2-1; clone_size: -; v_call: TRBV10-3; d_call: -; cdr3_aa: CAIRTVTDEQFF; cdr3_nt: TGTGCCATCCGGACAGTTACGGATGAGCAGTTCTTC
j_call: TRBJ1-2; clone_size: few; v_call: TRBV20-1; d_call: TRBD1; cdr3_aa: CSARDSPQGDGLYGYTF; cdr3_nt: TGCAGTGCTAGAGACAGCCCACAGGGGGACGGTCTGTATGGCTACACCTTC
j_call: TRBJ2-1; clone_size: many; v_call: TRBV6-1; d_call: TRBD2; cdr3_aa: CASSGPAGAFYNEQFF; cdr3_nt: TGTGCCAGCAGTGGCCCAGCGGGGGCCTTCTACAATGAGCAGTTCTTC
j_call: TRBJ1-5; clone_size: few; v_call: TRBV6-2/TRBV6-3; d_call: TRBD1; cdr3_aa: CASSYGTGTQPQHF; cdr3_nt: TGTGCCAGCAGTTACGGGACAGGGACGCAGCCCCAGCATTTT
j_call: TRBJ2-5; clone_size: -; v_call: TRBV27; d_call: TRBD2; cdr3_aa: CASKRLERGRETQYF; cdr3_nt: TGTGCCAGCAAGAGATTGGAGCGGGGGCGGGAGACCCAGTACTTC
j_call: TRBJ2-2; clone_size: few; v_call: TRBV6-2/TRBV6-3; d_call: TRBD1; cdr3_aa: CASSYSLDRGNTGELFF; cdr3_nt: TGTGCCAGCAGTTACTCGCTGGACAGGGGGAACACCGGGGAGCTGTTTTTT
j_call: TRBJ2-1; clone_size: many; v_call: TRBV7-2; d_call: -; cdr3_aa: CASSFEWGDEQFF; cdr3_nt: TGTGCCAGCAGCTTCGAATGGGGGGATGAGCAGTTCTTC
j_call: TRBJ2-1; clone_size: -; v_call: TRBV19; d_call: -; cdr3_aa: CASSISLAGGAYNEQFF; cdr3_nt: TGTGCCAGTAGTATATCGCTGGCAGGGGGGGCTTACAATGAGCAGTTCTTC
j_call: TRBJ1-2; clone_size: -; v_call: TRBV27; d_call: -; cdr3_aa: CASSLSEGNGYTF; cdr3_nt: TGTGCCAGCAGTTTATCCGAAGGGAATGGCTACACCTTC
j_call: TRBJ1-2; clone_size: few; v_call: TRBV7-9; d_call: -; cdr3_aa: CASSQDSGGYTF; cdr3_nt: TGTGCCAGCAGCCAGGACTCAGGCGGCTACACCTTC
j_call: TRBJ1-3; clone_size: few; v_call: TRBV19; d_call: -; cdr3_aa: CASRLTRGAGNTIYF; cdr3_nt: TGTGCCAGTAGACTCACCAGGGGAGCTGGAAACACCATATATTTT
j_call: TRBJ2-5; clone_size: few; v_call: TRBV7-9; d_call: -; cdr3_aa: CASSQSGTQETQYF; cdr3_nt: TGTGCCAGCAGCCAATCCGGGACGCAAGAGACCCAGTACTTC
j_call: TRBJ2-5; clone_size: -; v_call: TRBV6-2/TRBV6-3; d_call: TRBD2; cdr3_aa: CASSYSGEAETQYF; cdr3_nt: TGTGCCAGCAGCTACAGCGGGGAGGCAGAGACCCAGTACTTC
j_call: TRBJ2-2; clone_size: -; v_call: TRBV12-3/TRBV12-4; d_call: -; cdr3_aa: CASINLDRGGRNTGELFF; cdr3_nt: TGTGCCAGCATCAACCTGGACAGAGGCGGGAGGAACACCGGGGAGCTGTTTTTT
j_call: TRBJ2-4; clone_size: -; v_call: TRBV28; d_call: TRBD1; cdr3_aa: CASSLPPPGQGLAKNIQYF; cdr3_nt: TGTGCCAGCAGTCTCCCTCCGCCGGGACAGGGTCTAGCCAAAAACATTCAGTACTTC
j_call: TRBJ1-6; clone_size: few; v_call: TRBV24-1; d_call: -; cdr3_aa: CATSVLTSPLHF; cdr3_nt: TGTGCCACCAGTGTCTTGACTTCACCCCTCCACTTT
j_call: TRBJ2-1; clone_size: -; v_call: TRBV3-1; d_call: TRBD2; cdr3_aa: CASSGNPGLAGGEGSYNEQFF; cdr3_nt: TGTGCCAGCAGCGGAAATCCGGGACTAGCGGGGGGGGAGGGTTCCTACAATGAGCAGTTCTTC
j_call: TRBJ1-2; clone_size: -; v_call: TRBV5-4; d_call: -; cdr3_aa: CATTQGGRDYGYTF; cdr3_nt: TGTGCCACTACCCAGGGCGGCAGGGACTATGGCTACACCTTC
j_call: TRBJ2-5; clone_size: -; v_call: TRBV2; d_call: TRBD1; cdr3_aa: CASSSRTGFFKETQYF; cdr3_nt: TGTGCCAGCAGTTCTAGGACAGGGTTTTTCAAAGAGACCCAGTACTTC
j_call: TRBJ2-5; clone_size: many; v_call: TRBV7-2; d_call: TRBD1; cdr3_aa: CASSSFGQGVQETQYF; cdr3_nt: TGTGCCAGCAGCTCCTTTGGACAGGGCGTTCAAGAGACCCAGTACTTC
j_call: TRBJ1-5; clone_size: -; v_call: TRBV6-5; d_call: -; cdr3_aa: CASSSGGLPFHF; cdr3_nt: TGTGCCAGCAGCTCGGGGGGGCTGCCCTTCCATTTT
j_call: TRBJ1-4; clone_size: -; v_call: TRBV15; d_call: -; cdr3_aa: CATSRDPATNEKLFF; cdr3_nt: TGTGCCACCAGCAGAGATCCTGCAACTAATGAAAAACTGTTTTTT
j_call: TRBJ2-2; clone_size: many; v_call: TRBV10-3; d_call: -; cdr3_aa: CAISESSTGELFF; cdr3_nt: TGTGCCATCAGTGAGTCGAGCACCGGGGAGCTGTTTTTT
j_call: TRBJ2-3; clone_size: -; v_call: TRBV27; d_call: -; cdr3_aa: CASSWDLRTDTQYF; cdr3_nt: TGTGCCAGCAGTTGGGACCTACGCACAGATACGCAGTATTTT
j_call: TRBJ2-3; clone_size: few; v_call: TRBV12-5; d_call: -; cdr3_aa: CASGLTGTDTQYF; cdr3_nt: TGTGCTAGTGGTTTAACAGGCACAGATACGCAGTATTTT
j_call: TRBJ1-2; clone_size: once; v_call: TRBV6-4; d_call: TRBD1; cdr3_aa: CASSASPQGIYGYTF; cdr3_nt: TGTGCCAGCAGCGCATCCCCACAGGGGATCTATGGCTACACCTTC
j_call: TRBJ1-1; clone_size: -; v_call: TRBV9; d_call: -; cdr3_aa: CASSVVPGRNTEAFF; cdr3_nt: TGTGCCAGCAGCGTAGTGCCGGGACGGAACACTGAAGCTTTCTTT
j_call: TRBJ1-5; clone_size: many; v_call: TRBV6-1; d_call: TRBD1; cdr3_aa: CASSSGGGQPQHF; cdr3_nt: TGTGCCAGCAGTTCAGGGGGCGGTCAGCCCCAGCATTTT
j_call: TRBJ1-1; clone_size: -; v_call: TRBV7-9; d_call: -; cdr3_aa: CASSLVKFNTEAFF; cdr3_nt: TGTGCCAGCAGCTTAGTGAAATTTAACACTGAAGCTTTCTTT